What follows are 30 T cell receptor beta chains derived from one specimen sequenced in a study of PD-1 blockade in mismatch repair-deficient tumors. Only in-frame clones appear in the TCRdb table, and some are missing; sequencing was by immunoSEQ multiplex PCR. The table records about 110,000 clones, over 60% of them present only once. Source: peripheral blood, taken approximately 14 months after starting pembrolizumab. The receptors shown here come from an adult with mismatch repair-deficient cancer.

This chain links TRBV11-2 with TRBJ2-5, with D possibly TRBD2 on 6 matching bases. The CDR3 loop spans 15 amino acids. V dropped 5 bases and J dropped 6 bases, with 19 bases sitting between them. Germline-derived CDR1 and CDR2 are SGHAT and FQNNGV. CDR3: CASSNTHSGLQTQYF. The CDR3 bases are TGTGCCAGCAGCAACACCCACTCGGGACTCCAGACCCAGTACTTC.

The chain uses TRBV14 and TRBJ2-7; D is ambiguous. The germline gives CDR1 SGHDN, CDR2 FVKESK. The CDR3 extends over 15 amino acids. V was clipped by 1 base and J by 2 bases, with 12 bases between them. CDR3 coding DNA: TGTGCCAGCAGCCAAGGTTCCAAGGGTGCCTACGAGCAGTACTTC. It specifies CASSQGSKGAYEQYF.

CDR3 residues: CAWSFRGSIYGYTF. The CDR3 DNA reads as TGTGCCTGGAGTTTCAGGGGAAGTATCTATGGCTACACCTTC. The chain links TRBV30 to TRBJ1-2; D possibly corresponds to TRBD1 (6 bases). The germline V gene encodes CDR1 GTSNPN and CDR2 SVGIG (reference sequence). The CDR3 is made up of 14 amino acids. Trimming cost V 2 bases and J 4 bases, with 14 bases left between them.

The V and J genes are TRBV7-8 and TRBJ2-7, with 9 bases lining up with TRBD1. The CDR3 is 15 amino acids. CDR1 and CDR2 (germline): SGHVS, FQNEAQ. After removal of 0 bases from V and 1 base from J, the junction contained 1 base not matched to a gene. The CDR3 is CASSLAGQGSYEQYF. As DNA, the CDR3 is TGTGCCAGCAGCTTAGCGGGACAGGGTTCCTACGAGCAGTACTTC.

This clone was counted a few times. The chain has TRBV5-8 and TRBJ2-5, with 9 bases fitting TRBD1. This CDR3 has 14 residues. V shed 2 bases, J shed 4 bases, and the junction held 3 bases outside the gene matches. Germline loops: CDR1 SGHTS, CDR2 YDEGEE. CDR3 bases: TGTGCCAGCAGCTTCGGACAGGGGCTAGAGACCCAGTACTTC. Protein product: CASSFGQGLETQYF. Complete variable domain (other parts from reference TRBV5-8 and TRBJ2-5): EAGVTQSPTHLIKTRGQQATLRCSPISGHTSVYWYQQALGLGLQFLLWYDEGEERNRGNFPPRFSGRQFPNYSSELNVNALELEDSALYLCASSFGQGLETQYFGPGTRLLVL.

The table lists this clone with a few counts. This sequence joins TRBV7-6 and TRBJ2-7; TRBD1 matches 9 bases. The length of the CDR3 is 15 residues. The junction had 12 bases not matched to a gene; V was cut back by 7 bases and J by 5 bases. Germline CDR1 SGHVS, CDR2 FNYEAQ. CDR3 sequence: CASTLDRDRVNEQYF. The CDR3 DNA reads TGTGCCAGCACTTTAGACCGGGACAGGGTCAACGAGCAGTACTTC.

V usage is TRBV7-3 and J usage is TRBJ1-4; maybe TRBD1 (5 bases). The CDR3 loop spans 13 amino acids. V was clipped by 2 bases and J by 8 bases, with 9 bases between them. Germline CDR1 reads SGHTA; CDR2 reads FQGTGA. CDR3 sequence (DNA): TGTGCCAGCAGCTTACGCCGGGGGGAAAAACTGTTTTTT. The encoded protein is CASSLRRGEKLFF.

Concerning this clone itself: Other DNA sequences in the sample encode the same CDR3. The chain carries TRBV7-9 and TRBJ2-5; TRBD2 is a possible D gene (5 bases). Trimming took off 3 bases at V and 3 bases at J, with 8 bases between the two ends. Germline values: CDR1 SEHNR, CDR2 FQNEAQ (reference sequence). This CDR3 is built from 13 residues. The CDR3 bases are TGTGCCAGCAGCTTTGGAGGCAAAGAGACCCAGTACTTC. Amino acid sequence: CASSFGGKETQYF.

V is TRBV5-6 and J is TRBJ1-4; possibly TRBD1 for D (6 bases). Deletions cut 5 bases from V and 4 bases from J, with 24 bases between. The CDR3 sequence is 18 residues long. Germline V gives CDR1 SGHDT, CDR2 YYEEEE. The CDR3 DNA reads TGTGCCAGCAGGAACACCCCGTCGGCAGGGGCTGATAATGAAAAACTGTTTTTT. As protein: CASRNTPSAGADNEKLFF.

This clone was observed a single time. V usage is TRBV9 and J usage is TRBJ1-2, with D maybe TRBD1 (5 bases). Germline CDR1 reads SGDLS; CDR2 reads YYNGEE. Between the trimmed V and J ends, which lost 0 bases and 3 bases, there was a span of 12 bases. The CDR3 spans 15 residues. The CDR3 reads CASSVDGGNDYGYTF. For the CDR3, the DNA is TGTGCCAGCAGCGTAGACGGGGGGAACGACTATGGCTACACCTTC. The complete variable domain, with remaining parts taken from reference TRBV9 and TRBJ1-2, reads DSGVTQTPKHLITATGQRVTLRCSPRSGDLSVYWYQQSLDQGLQFLIQYYNGEERAKGNILERFSAQQFPDLHSELNLSSLELGDSALYFCASSVDGGNDYGYTFGSGTRLTVV.

This chain uses TRBV10-3 with TRBJ1-2; D might be TRBD1 (6 bases). This CDR3 has 15 residues. Trimming took off 0 bases at V and 4 bases at J, with 12 bases between the two ends. The germline gives CDR1 ENHRY, CDR2 SYGVKD. CDR3 DNA: TGTGCCATCAGTGAGTCGGGGGGCGCGGTCTATGGCTACACCTTC. It codes for CAISESGGAVYGYTF.

The chain recombines TRBV6-1 with TRBJ2-7; no definite D call. The germline V gene encodes CDR1 MNHNS and CDR2 SASEGT. The CDR3 covers 13 residues. Trimming took 7 bases from V and 0 from J, leaving 10 bases between them. The CDR3 protein is CASTRQSSYEQYF. Here the CDR3 DNA reads TGTGCCAGCACCCGCCAAAGCTCCTACGAGCAGTACTTC.

V usage is TRBV28 and J usage is TRBJ1-2; the match to TRBD1 covers 7 bases. Germline-derived CDR1 and CDR2 are MDHEN and SYDVKM. The CDR3 loop spans 15 amino acids. The trim removed 5 bases at V and 0 bases at J, leaving 6 bases unmatched. The CDR3 loop reads CASSPGTVANYGYTF. The CDR3, as DNA: TGTGCCAGCAGTCCGGGGACAGTGGCTAACTATGGCTACACCTTC.

This clone was seen once. Additional DNA sequences in this sample encode the identical CDR3. The rearrangement uses TRBV27 and TRBJ2-7; 9 bases line up with TRBD2. The CDR3 is 13 amino acids. V gave up 3 bases and J gave up 3 bases; unmatched junction bases: 0. CDR1 is MNHEY and CDR2 is SMNVEV in the germline V gene (reference sequence). The CDR3 loop is CASSFSGSYEQYF. The DNA for the CDR3 is TGTGCCAGCAGTTTTAGCGGGAGCTACGAGCAGTACTTC.

This sequence joins TRBV7-2 and TRBJ1-2; perhaps TRBD1 as D (6 bases). V dropped 3 bases and J dropped 6 bases, with 11 bases sitting between them. CDR3 size: 13 residues. Germline CDR1 SGHTA, CDR2 FQGNSA. CDR3 sequence: CASSLSGVDGYTF. The CDR3 region has the DNA TGTGCCAGCAGCTTGTCAGGGGTGGATGGCTACACCTTC.

As regards this clone: Other nucleotide sequences from this sample produce the same CDR3. This rearrangement joins TRBV7-6 to TRBJ1-1; D may be TRBD1 (6 bases). Germline-derived CDR1 and CDR2 are SGHVS and FNYEAQ. This CDR3 comprises 12 residues. V lost 5 bases, J lost 5 bases, and 9 bases lay in between. The CDR3 DNA sequence: TGTGCCAGCAGCCCGGGGACAACTGAAGCTTTCTTT. Amino acid sequence: CASSPGTTEAFF. Filled out from reference TRBV7-6 and TRBJ1-1, the complete variable domain reads GAGVSQSPRYKVTKRGQDVALRCDPISGHVSLYWYRQALGQGPEFLTYFNYEAQQDKSGLPNDRFSAERPEGSISTLTIQRTEQRDSAMYRCASSPGTTEAFFGQGTRLTVV.

The chain uses TRBV11-1 and TRBJ1-1; no firm D call. Per germline, CDR1 SGHAT and CDR2 FQDESV (reference sequence). The CDR3 sequence is 11 residues long. V lost 6 bases and J lost 5, with 7 bases in between. Here the CDR3 reads CASRSPTEAFF. The CDR3 DNA reads as TGTGCCAGCAGATCACCTACTGAAGCTTTCTTT.

This chain's CDR3 is CASSLSKAYGYTF. DNA of the CDR3: TGTGCCAGCAGCTTGAGTAAGGCCTATGGCTACACCTTC. This chain links TRBV5-4 with TRBJ1-2; D ambiguous. The germline V gene encodes CDR1 SGHNT and CDR2 YYREEE (reference sequence). The CDR3 is 13 amino acids. Between the trimmed V and J ends, which lost 1 base and 4 bases, there was a span of 8 bases. Variable domain in full (rest from reference TRBV5-4 and TRBJ1-2): ETGVTQSPTHLIKTRGQQVTLRCSSQSGHNTVSWYQQALGQGPQFIFQYYREEENGRGNFPPRFSGLQFPNYSSELNVNALELDDSALYLCASSLSKAYGYTFGSGTRLTVV.

As DNA, the CDR3 is TGTGCCAGTAGCCCCGGACTAGAGACAGACATTCAGTACTTC. It is translated as CASSPGLETDIQYF. The gene calls are TRBV19 and TRBJ2-4; 7 bases align to TRBD2. CDR3 length: 14 residues. Trimming cost V 6 bases and J 8 bases; bases outside gene matches: 10. The V gene's germline CDR1 is LNHDA and CDR2 SQIVND (reference sequence).

This chain links TRBV25-1 with TRBJ2-1; a weak D match, TRBD2 (5 bases). From germline, CDR1 is MGHDK and CDR2 SYGVNS. The V end was cut by 5 bases, the J end by 11 bases, with 13 bases between. This CDR3 spans 12 amino acids. In DNA form, the CDR3 reads TGTGCCAGCAGTATCGGGATCAGTAAGCAGTTCTTC. Its translation: CASSIGISKQFF.

This rearrangement joins TRBV27 to TRBJ2-1; D gene uncertain. The CDR3 runs 15 residues. V lost 6 bases, J lost 0 bases, and 12 bases lay in between. From germline, CDR1 is MNHEY and CDR2 SMNVEV (reference sequence). The CDR3 sequence: CASSADSASYNEQFF. As DNA, the CDR3 is TGTGCCAGCAGCGCCGACTCGGCCTCCTACAATGAGCAGTTCTTC.

The rearrangement uses TRBV7-8 and TRBJ1-1, with D possibly matching TRBD1 (6 bases). Per germline, CDR1 SGHVS and CDR2 FQNEAQ. The CDR3 covers 15 residues. V shed 5 bases and J shed 5 bases, with 18 bases lying between them. DNA for the CDR3: TGTGCCAGCAGCGGATTCTGGACGGGGGCGACTGAAGCTTTCTTT. This gives the protein CASSGFWTGATEAFF.

The chain links TRBV12-5 to TRBJ1-5; D ambiguous. Germline loops: CDR1 LGHNT, CDR2 FRNRAP. This CDR3 is 11 amino acids long. V was clipped by 6 bases and J by 4 bases, with 4 bases between them. The CDR3 sequence: CASGVNQPQHF. As DNA, the CDR3 is TGTGCTAGTGGGGTAAATCAGCCCCAGCATTTT.

In its sample, this clone was seen a few times. This same CDR3 is encoded by further DNA sequences in the sample. The rearrangement links TRBV18 to TRBJ2-7, with TRBD2 identical over 7 bases. V shed 2 bases and J 6 bases; nucleotides not matched to a gene: 10. Per the germline V gene, CDR1 is KGHSH and CDR2 is LQKENI. The CDR3 loop spans 15 amino acids. As DNA, the CDR3 is TGTGCCAGCTCACCAGGTGGCGGGAGACTCGGCGAGCAGTACTTC. Protein product: CASSPGGGRLGEQYF.

J is TRBJ1-1 and V is TRBV19; D gene ambiguous. Trimming shortened V by 1 base and J by 1 base, and 7 bases separated the two germline ends. Looked up from germline, CDR1 is LNHDA and CDR2 is SQIVND (reference sequence). The CDR3 covers 14 residues. The CDR3 loop reads CASSIVWGNTEAFF. CDR3 bases: TGTGCCAGTAGTATAGTTTGGGGGAACACTGAAGCTTTCTTT.

The chain has TRBV7-3 and TRBJ2-2; the match to TRBD1 covers 9 bases. V was pared by 5 bases and J by 6 bases, with 10 bases of the junction left unmatched. Germline CDR1 and CDR2: SGHTA and FQGTGA. The CDR3 has 16 amino acids. Here the CDR3 reads CASSPQTGGRAGELFF. CDR3 bases: TGTGCCAGCAGCCCGCAGACAGGGGGTAGAGCCGGGGAGCTGTTTTTT. Together with reference TRBV7-3 and TRBJ2-2, the CDR3 gives the full variable domain: GAGVSQTPSNKVTEKGKYVELRCDPISGHTALYWYRQSLGQGPEFLIYFQGTGAADDSGLPNDRFFAVRPEGSVSTLKIQRTERGDSAVYLCASSPQTGGRAGELFFGEGSRLTVL.

The J gene is TRBJ1-4, the V gene TRBV15; D is unresolved. V dropped 0 bases and J dropped 4 bases, with 6 bases sitting between them. This CDR3 spans 14 amino acids. Germline-derived CDR1 and CDR2 are LNHNV and YYDKDF (reference sequence). As DNA, the CDR3 is TGTGCCACCAGCAGAGAAACCGTTAATGAAAAACTGTTTTTT. Its protein is CATSRETVNEKLFF. The variable domain in full, completed from reference TRBV15 and TRBJ1-4, reads DAMVIQNPRYQVTQFGKPVTLSCSQTLNHNVMYWYQQKSSQAPKLLFHYYDKDFNNEADTPDNFQSRRPNTSFCFLDIRSPGLGDTAMYLCATSRETVNEKLFFGSGTQLSVL.

This clone appeared a few times. V and J are TRBV19 and TRBJ1-4, with TRBD1 identical over 7 bases. V dropped 8 bases and J dropped 5; count of bases not matched to a gene: 5. The germline gives CDR1 LNHDA, CDR2 SQIVND (reference sequence). The CDR3 has 13 amino acids. CDR3 DNA sequence: TGTGCCAGTCGGGACAGCCTAAATGAAAAACTGTTTTTT. Amino acid sequence: CASRDSLNEKLFF.

The chain recombines TRBV4-1 with TRBJ2-3; possible D gene TRBD2, 6 bases. V gave up 6 bases and J gave up 3 bases, with 16 bases separating them. Germline CDR1 is MGHRA and CDR2 is YSYEKL. The CDR3 covers 15 residues. CDR3 residues: CASRQTGVVTDTQYF. In nucleotides, the CDR3 is TGCGCCAGCAGGCAGACGGGGGTTGTTACAGATACGCAGTATTTT.

This clone is a singleton in its sample. The rearrangement joins TRBV5-4 to TRBJ2-7, with D perhaps TRBD2 (5 bases). Trimming stripped 0 bases from V and 2 bases from J, with 9 bases between. The CDR3 sequence is 14 residues long. CDR1 is SGHNT, CDR2 YYREEE, per germline (reference sequence). The CDR3 region is CASSLGLQTYEQYF. The CDR3 bases are TGTGCCAGCAGCTTGGGACTACAAACCTACGAGCAGTACTTC.